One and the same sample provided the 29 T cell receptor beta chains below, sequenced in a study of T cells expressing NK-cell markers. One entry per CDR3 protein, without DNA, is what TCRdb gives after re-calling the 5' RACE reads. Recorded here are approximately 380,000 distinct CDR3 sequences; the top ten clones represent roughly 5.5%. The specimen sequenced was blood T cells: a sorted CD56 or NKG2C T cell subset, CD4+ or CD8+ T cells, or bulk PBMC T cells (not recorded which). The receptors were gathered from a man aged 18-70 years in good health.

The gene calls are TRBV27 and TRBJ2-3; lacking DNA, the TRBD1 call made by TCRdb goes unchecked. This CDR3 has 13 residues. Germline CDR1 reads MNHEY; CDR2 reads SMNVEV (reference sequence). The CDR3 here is CASSNRGSDTQYF.

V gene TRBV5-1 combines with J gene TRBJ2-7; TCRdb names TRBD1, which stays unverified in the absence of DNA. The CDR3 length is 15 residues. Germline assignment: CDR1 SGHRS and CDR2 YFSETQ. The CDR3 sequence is CASFDRDRVVIEQYF.

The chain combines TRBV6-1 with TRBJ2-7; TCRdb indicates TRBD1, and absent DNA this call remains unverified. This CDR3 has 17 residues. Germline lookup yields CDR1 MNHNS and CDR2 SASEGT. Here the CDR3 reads CASSAPSDSKSSYEQYF.

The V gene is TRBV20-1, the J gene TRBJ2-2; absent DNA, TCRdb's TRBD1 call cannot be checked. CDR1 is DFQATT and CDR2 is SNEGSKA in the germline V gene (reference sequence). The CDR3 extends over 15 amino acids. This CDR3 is CSAAKGALDTGELFF.

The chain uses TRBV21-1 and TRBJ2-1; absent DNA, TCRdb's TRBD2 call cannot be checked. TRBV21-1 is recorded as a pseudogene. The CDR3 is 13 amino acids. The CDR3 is CARIGLAGAGGFF.

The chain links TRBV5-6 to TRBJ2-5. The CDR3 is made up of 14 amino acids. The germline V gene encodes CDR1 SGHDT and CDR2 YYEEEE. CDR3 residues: CASSSGALQETQYF.

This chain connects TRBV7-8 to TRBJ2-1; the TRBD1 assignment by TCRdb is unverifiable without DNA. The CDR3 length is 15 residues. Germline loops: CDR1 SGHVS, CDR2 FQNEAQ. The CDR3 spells CASSYAGGPWNEQFF. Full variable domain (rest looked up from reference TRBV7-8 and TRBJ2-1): GAGVSQSPRYKVAKRGQDVALRCDPISGHVSLFWYQQALGQGPEFLTYFQNEAQLDKSGLPSDRFFAERPEGSVSTLKIQRTQQEDSAVYLCASSYAGGPWNEQFFGPGTRLTVL.

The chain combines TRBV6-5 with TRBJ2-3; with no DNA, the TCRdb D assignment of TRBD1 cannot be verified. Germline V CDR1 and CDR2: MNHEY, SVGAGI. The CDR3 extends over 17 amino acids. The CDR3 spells CASSLSGGEGSTDTQYF.

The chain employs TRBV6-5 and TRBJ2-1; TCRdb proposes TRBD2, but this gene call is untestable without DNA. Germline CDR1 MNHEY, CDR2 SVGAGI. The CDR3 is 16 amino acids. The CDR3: CASSYSRGGSYNEQFF.

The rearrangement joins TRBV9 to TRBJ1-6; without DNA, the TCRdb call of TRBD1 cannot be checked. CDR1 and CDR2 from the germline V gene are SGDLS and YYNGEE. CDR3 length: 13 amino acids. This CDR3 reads CASSVVPGQALHF.

This CDR3 reads CASSAYSYNSPLHF. The chain has TRBV5-5 and TRBJ1-6. This CDR3 has 14 residues. Germline V gives CDR1 SGHKS, CDR2 YYEKEE (reference sequence).

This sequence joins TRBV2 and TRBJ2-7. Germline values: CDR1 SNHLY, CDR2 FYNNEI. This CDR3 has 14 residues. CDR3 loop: CASSETDTRYEQYF.

CDR3 sequence: CASSPRGVGYEQFF. The chain is built from TRBV19 and TRBJ2-1; TCRdb outputs TRBD1, but without DNA this stays unchecked. Germline V gene sequence: CDR1 LNHDA, CDR2 SQIVND (reference sequence). The CDR3 is 14 residues long.

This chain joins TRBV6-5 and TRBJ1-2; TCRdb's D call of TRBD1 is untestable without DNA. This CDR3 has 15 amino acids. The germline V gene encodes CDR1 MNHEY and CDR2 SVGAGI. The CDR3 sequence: CASSYLIGQGNGYTF.

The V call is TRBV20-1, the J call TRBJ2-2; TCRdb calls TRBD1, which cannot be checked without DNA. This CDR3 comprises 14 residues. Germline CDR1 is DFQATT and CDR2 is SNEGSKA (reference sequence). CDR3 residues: CSLRGDGNTGELFF.

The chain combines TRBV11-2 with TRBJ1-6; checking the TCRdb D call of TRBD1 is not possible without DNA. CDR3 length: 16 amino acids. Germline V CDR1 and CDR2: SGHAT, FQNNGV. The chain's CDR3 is CASSSTQDRDNSPLHF.

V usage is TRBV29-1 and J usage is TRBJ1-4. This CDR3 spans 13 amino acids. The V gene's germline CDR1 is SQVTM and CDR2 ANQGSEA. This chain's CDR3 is CSVEEVGSEKLFF.

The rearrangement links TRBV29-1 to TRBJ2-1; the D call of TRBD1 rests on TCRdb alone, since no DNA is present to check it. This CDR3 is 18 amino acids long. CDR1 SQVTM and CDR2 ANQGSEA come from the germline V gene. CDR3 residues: CSVERVRIGQGGGGEQFF.

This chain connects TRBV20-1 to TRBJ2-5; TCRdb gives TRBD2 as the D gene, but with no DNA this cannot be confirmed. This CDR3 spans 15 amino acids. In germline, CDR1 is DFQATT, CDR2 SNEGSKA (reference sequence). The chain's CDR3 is CSARASGGAVETQYF.

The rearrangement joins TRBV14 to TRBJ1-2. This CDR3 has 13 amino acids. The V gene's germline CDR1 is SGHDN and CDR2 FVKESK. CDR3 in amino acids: CASSQDQVRSYTF.

CDR3: CASRSGGSSYNEQFF. This sequence joins TRBV5-6 and TRBJ2-1; no DNA is available, so the TRBD1 call from TCRdb remains unchecked. Germline V CDR1 and CDR2: SGHDT, YYEEEE. This CDR3 has 15 amino acids.

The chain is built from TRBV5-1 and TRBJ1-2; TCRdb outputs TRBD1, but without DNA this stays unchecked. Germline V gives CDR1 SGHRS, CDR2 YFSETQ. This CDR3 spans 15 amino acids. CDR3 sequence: CASSDLPGTAYGYTF.

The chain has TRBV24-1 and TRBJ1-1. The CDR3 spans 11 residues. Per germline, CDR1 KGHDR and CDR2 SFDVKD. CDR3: CATSERIKAFF.

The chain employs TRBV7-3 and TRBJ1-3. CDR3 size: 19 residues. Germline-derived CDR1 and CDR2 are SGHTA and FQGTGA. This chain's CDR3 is CASSLISQGRKALGNTIYF.

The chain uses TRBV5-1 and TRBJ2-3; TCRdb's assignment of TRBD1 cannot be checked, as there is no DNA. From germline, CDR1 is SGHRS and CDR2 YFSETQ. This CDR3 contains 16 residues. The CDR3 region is CASSLGGAHHQDTQYF.

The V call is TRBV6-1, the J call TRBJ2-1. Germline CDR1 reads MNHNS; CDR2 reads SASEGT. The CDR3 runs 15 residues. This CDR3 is CASSESLRSYNEQFF.

CDR3 loop: CSARPRTSGYRDTQYF. The chain couples TRBV20-1 to TRBJ2-3; TCRdb gives TRBD2 as the D gene, but with no DNA this cannot be confirmed. The CDR3 has 16 amino acids. Per the germline V gene, CDR1 is DFQATT and CDR2 is SNEGSKA (reference sequence).

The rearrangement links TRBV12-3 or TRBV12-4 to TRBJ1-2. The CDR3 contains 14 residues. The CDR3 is CASSLVTLTYGYTF.

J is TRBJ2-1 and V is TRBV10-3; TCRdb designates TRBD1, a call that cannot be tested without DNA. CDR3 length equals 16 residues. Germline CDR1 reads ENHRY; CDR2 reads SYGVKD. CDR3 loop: CAIRPLLWGEESEQFF.